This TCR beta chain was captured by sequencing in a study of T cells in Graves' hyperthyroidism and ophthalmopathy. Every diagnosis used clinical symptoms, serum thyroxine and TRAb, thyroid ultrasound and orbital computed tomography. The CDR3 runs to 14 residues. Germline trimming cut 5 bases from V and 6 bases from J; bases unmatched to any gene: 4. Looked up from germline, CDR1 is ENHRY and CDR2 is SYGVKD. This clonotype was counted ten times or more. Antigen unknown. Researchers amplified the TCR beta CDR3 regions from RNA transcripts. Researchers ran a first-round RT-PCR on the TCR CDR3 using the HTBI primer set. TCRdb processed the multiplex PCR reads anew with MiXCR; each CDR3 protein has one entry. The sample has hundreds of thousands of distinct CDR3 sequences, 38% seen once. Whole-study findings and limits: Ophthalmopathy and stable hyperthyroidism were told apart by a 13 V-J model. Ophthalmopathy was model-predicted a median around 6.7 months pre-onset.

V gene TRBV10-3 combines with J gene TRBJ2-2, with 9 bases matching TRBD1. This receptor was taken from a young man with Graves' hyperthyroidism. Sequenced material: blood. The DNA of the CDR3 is TGTGCCATCAGTAAGGACAGGGGAGCCGGGGAGCTGTTTTTT. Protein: CAISKDRGAGELFF.